These 22 T cell receptor beta chains were sequenced from one sample in a study of beta chain features in type 1 diabetes. Reverse transcription of all isolated RNA meant that expressed TCRB transcripts were sequenced. Profiling relied on immunoSEQ multiplex PCR, and the TCRdb table lists in-frame clones only, not all of them. The data show over 300,000 clones, with around 8.5% seen just once and approximately 1% held by the top ten. These receptors are not linked to any known antigen. Whole-study findings and limits: TCRB CDR3s were moderately but significantly shorter in Type 1 diabetes patients in all four CD4+ subsets.

The sequencing input was central memory CD4+ T cells from blood. The receptors here all came from a man aged 25 to 40 with type 1 diabetes.

V usage is TRBV7-2 and J usage is TRBJ1-5; D ambiguous. Germline assignment: CDR1 SGHTA and CDR2 FQGNSA. Trimming removed 5 bases at V and 9 bases at J, with 11 bases between. The length of the CDR3 is 12 residues. CDR3 in DNA: TGTGCCAGCAGCCTCGAGGTAGGGCCCCAGCATTTT. Protein sequence: CASSLEVGPQHF.

This clone was detected a few times. The genes are TRBV30 and TRBJ1-1, with D possibly TRBD1 on 5 matching bases. Germline assignment: CDR1 GTSNPN and CDR2 SVGIG (reference sequence). The CDR3 has 13 amino acids. Between the trimmed V and J ends, which lost 3 bases and 1 base, there was a span of 9 bases. The CDR3 coding sequence is TGTGCCTGGAGCAGGGATTCGAACACTGAAGCTTTCTTT. It specifies CAWSRDSNTEAFF.

This clone has more than one count but fewer than ten. The V call is TRBV4-3, the J call TRBJ1-6; 8 bases are shared with TRBD1. Looked up from germline, CDR1 is LGHNA and CDR2 is YSLEER. The CDR3 is 18 amino acids. Trimming took 1 base from V and 1 from J; bases not matched to a gene: 6. The CDR3 spells CASSQGFRTGSYNSPLHF. DNA of the CDR3: TGCGCCAGCAGCCAAGGGTTTAGGACAGGGTCCTATAATTCACCCCTCCACTTT.

This chain joins TRBV6-5 and TRBJ1-6, with D hard to call. The CDR3 runs 12 residues. CDR1 MNHEY and CDR2 SVGAGI come from the germline V gene. V lost 0 bases and J 12 bases, leaving 6 bases between the germline ends. CDR3 coding DNA: TGTGCCAGCAGTTACTCGAGTCTACCCCTCCACTTT. As protein: CASSYSSLPLHF.

The rearrangement joins TRBV18 to TRBJ2-2; unclear D gene. Germline lookup yields CDR1 KGHSH and CDR2 LQKENI. V lost 2 bases, J lost 1 base, and 5 bases lay in between. The CDR3 is 14 amino acids. CDR3 region: CASSPAQNTGELFF. The CDR3 DNA reads TGTGCCAGCTCACCAGCCCAGAACACCGGGGAGCTGTTTTTT.

The V call is TRBV27, the J call TRBJ2-5; no reliable D call. V lost 7 bases, J lost 6 bases, and 12 bases lay in between. The CDR3 sequence is 12 residues long. Germline-derived CDR1 and CDR2 are MNHEY and SMNVEV (reference sequence). DNA of the CDR3: TGTGCCAGCATTGGATCCGTAAAGACCCAGTACTTC. Its protein is CASIGSVKTQYF.

CDR3 sequence (DNA): TGCGCCAGCAGCCAAGTACAGGGTACGAATTCCGGAAACACCATATATTTT. Translating gives CASSQVQGTNSGNTIYF. This chain links TRBV4-3 with TRBJ1-3, with D possibly being TRBD1 (6 bases). Germline CDR1 LGHNA, CDR2 YSLEER. Trimming pared 1 base from V and 4 bases from J, leaving 17 bases between. This CDR3 is 17 amino acids long.

This clone appeared a few times. J is TRBJ1-1 and V is TRBV6-5; D is possibly TRBD1 (6 bases). Between the trimmed V and J ends, which lost 8 bases and 5 bases, there was a span of 12 bases. CDR1 is MNHEY and CDR2 is SVGAGI in the germline V gene. The CDR3 extends over 12 amino acids. The CDR3 DNA is TGTGCCAGCGGGCGGGGGCTGACTGAAGCTTTCTTT. Translated, it gives CASGRGLTEAFF.

Only a few counts were recorded for this clone. The V and J genes are TRBV1 and TRBJ2-3; TRBD2, as called in the table, went unchecked against the DNA. TRBV1 is a pseudogene locus. This CDR3 region has 18 residues. In DNA, the CDR3 is TGCACCAGCAGCCAAGATCCCGGGACTCCAACACCCTCAGATACGCAGTATTTT. Encoded protein: CTSSQDPGTPTPSDTQYF.

This chain's CDR3 is CASIPGSAGELFF. In DNA form, the CDR3 reads TGTGCCAGCATCCCCGGAAGCGCCGGGGAGCTGTTTTTT. V gene TRBV7-2 combines with J gene TRBJ2-2; D remains unclear. There are 13 residues in the CDR3. Germline CDR1 is SGHTA and CDR2 is FQGNSA. Between the trimmed V and J ends, which lost 7 bases and 6 bases, there was a span of 12 bases. Together with reference TRBV7-2 and TRBJ2-2, the CDR3 gives the full variable domain: GAGVSQSPSNKVTEKGKDVELRCDPISGHTALYWYRQSLGQGLEFLIYFQGNSAPDKSGLPSDRFSAERTGGSVSTLTIQRTQQEDSAVYLCASIPGSAGELFFGEGSRLTVL.

This clone appeared a few times. The genes are TRBV5-5 and TRBJ1-2; 9 bases match TRBD1. The CDR3 runs 15 residues. V dropped 0 bases and J dropped 8; count of bases not matched to a gene: 8. Germline V lookup: CDR1 SGHKS, CDR2 YYEKEE (reference sequence). The CDR3 DNA is TGTGCCAGCAGCTTGGAACGGCACAGGGGGCAAGGCTACACCTTC. Translated: CASSLERHRGQGYTF.

The chain carries TRBV7-8 and TRBJ2-1, with 7 bases fitting TRBD1. The CDR3 loop spans 12 amino acids. CDR1 is SGHVS and CDR2 is FQNEAQ in the germline V gene. J lost 12 bases, V lost 5 bases, and 7 bases had no gene match. The CDR3 nucleotides read TGTGCCAGCAGCCTACAGGGGTCCGGGCAGTTCTTC. Its protein is CASSLQGSGQFF. The whole variable domain, filled in from reference TRBV7-8 and TRBJ2-1, reads GAGVSQSPRYKVAKRGQDVALRCDPISGHVSLFWYQQALGQGPEFLTYFQNEAQLDKSGLPSDRFFAERPEGSVSTLKIQRTQQEDSAVYLCASSLQGSGQFFGPGTRLTVL.

The CDR3 is CASRSIMNTEAFF. The CDR3, as DNA: TGTGCCAGCAGAAGTATAATGAACACTGAAGCTTTCTTT. V usage is TRBV7-9 and J usage is TRBJ1-1; D unresolved. Germline values: CDR1 SEHNR, CDR2 FQNEAQ (reference sequence). CDR3 length: 13 amino acids. The V end lost 6 bases, the J end lost 0 bases, and 8 bases lay between the germline ends. Looking up the rest from reference TRBV7-9 and TRBJ1-1 gives the full variable domain: DTGVSQNPRHKITKRGQNVTFRCDPISEHNRLYWYRQTLGQGPEFLTYFQNEAQLEKSRLLSDRFSAERPKGSFSTLEIQRTEQGDSAMYLCASRSIMNTEAFFGQGTRLTVV.

This clone occurred a few times. The same CDR3 also results from other DNA sequences found in this sample. The chain couples TRBV5-1 to TRBJ2-1, with 11 bases identical to TRBD2. CDR3 length: 15 amino acids. The germline CDR1 and CDR2 sequences are SGHRS and YFSETQ. Germline trimming cut 3 bases from V and 6 bases from J; bases unmatched to any gene: 5. The CDR3 protein is CASSSLAGGGNEQFF. CDR3 DNA sequence: TGCGCCAGCAGCTCGCTAGCGGGGGGAGGCAATGAGCAGTTCTTC.

The rearrangement joins TRBV10-1 to TRBJ2-7; 10 nucleotides agree with TRBD1. CDR3 length: 15 residues. V shed 0 bases and J 3 bases; nucleotides not matched to a gene: 2. CDR1 is WNHNN, CDR2 SYGVQD, per germline (reference sequence). CDR3 bases: TGCGCCAGCAGTGAGTCTGGACAGGGGGTCTACGAGCAGTACTTC. Amino acids: CASSESGQGVYEQYF.

This clone was seen a handful of times. The chain links TRBV30 to TRBJ2-7; D may be TRBD1 (6 bases). The germline CDR1 and CDR2 sequences are GTSNPN and SVGIG (reference sequence). CDR3 length: 14 residues. V was clipped by 7 bases and J by 0 bases, with 16 bases between them. The CDR3 DNA is TGTGCCTTTAACAGGGTGCCAAGCTCCTACGAGCAGTACTTC. This sequence encodes CAFNRVPSSYEQYF.

This clone was found a few times. The chain has TRBV30 and TRBJ2-3; 8 bases agree with TRBD2. Germline V gene lookup returns CDR1 GTSNPN and CDR2 SVGIG (reference sequence). The ends lost 2 bases at V and 1 base at J; junction bases unmatched: 2. CDR3 size: 14 residues. CDR3 nucleotides: TGTGCCTGGAGTCTCGGGGGGGGCACAGATACGCAGTATTTT. This encodes CAWSLGGGTDTQYF.

The chain carries TRBV2 and TRBJ1-4; D gene ambiguous. Germline V gene lookup returns CDR1 SNHLY and CDR2 FYNNEI. Deletions cut 2 bases from V and 8 bases from J, with 9 bases between. The CDR3 loop spans 13 amino acids. The CDR3 region is CASSERGGEKLFF. Here the CDR3 DNA reads TGTGCCAGCAGTGAACGGGGTGGCGAAAAACTGTTTTTT.

CDR3 loop: CASALGRQGVGVQDTQYF. In nucleotides, the CDR3 is TGCGCCAGCGCCTTAGGGCGGCAGGGCGTCGGGGTGCAAGATACGCAGTATTTT. The chain employs TRBV5-1 and TRBJ2-3; possibly TRBD1 or TRBD2 for D (5 bases each). The length of the CDR3 is 18 residues. The V end was cut by 7 bases, the J end by 5 bases, with 29 bases between. Per germline, CDR1 SGHRS and CDR2 YFSETQ.

This clone was observed a handful of times. The chain combines TRBV7-2 with TRBJ2-7; the D is unclear. The CDR3 totals 15 residues. V was cut by 2 bases and J by 7 bases, with 18 bases left in between. Germline lookup yields CDR1 SGHTA and CDR2 FQGNSA. The chain's CDR3 is CASSLTPIPYGEQYF. As DNA, the CDR3 is TGTGCCAGCAGCTTAACCCCAATTCCCTACGGAGAGCAGTACTTC. Full variable domain (rest looked up from reference TRBV7-2 and TRBJ2-7): GAGVSQSPSNKVTEKGKDVELRCDPISGHTALYWYRQSLGQGLEFLIYFQGNSAPDKSGLPSDRFSAERTGGSVSTLTIQRTQQEDSAVYLCASSLTPIPYGEQYFGPGTRLTVT.

This clone has just a few counts. The chain uses TRBV14 and TRBJ2-6; no firm D call. Germline V CDR1 and CDR2: SGHDN, FVKESK. V was pared by 2 bases and J by 2 bases, with 7 bases between. There are 15 residues in the CDR3. The CDR3, as DNA: TGTGCCAGCAGCCAACTTCAGGCTGGGGCCAACGTCCTGACTTTC. Residues: CASSQLQAGANVLTF. Filled out from reference TRBV14 and TRBJ2-6, the complete variable domain reads EAGVTQFPSHSVIEKGQTVTLRCDPISGHDNLYWYRRVMGKEIKFLLHFVKESKQDESGMPNNRFLAERTGGTYSTLKVQPAELEDSGVYFCASSQLQAGANVLTFGAGSRLTVL.

The V gene is TRBV30, the J gene TRBJ1-1, with TRBD1 as a possible D gene (6 bases). V shed 5 bases and J shed 4 bases, with 11 bases lying between them. Germline CDR1 GTSNPN, CDR2 SVGIG (reference sequence). The CDR3 length is 12 residues. The DNA for the CDR3 is TGTGCCTGGTCCCAGGGGACCACTGAAGCTTTCTTT. Its translation: CAWSQGTTEAFF.